Listed below are T cell receptor beta chains from one sample, sequenced in a study of T-cell memory formation after mild COVID-19. TCRdb itself ran the 5' RACE reads through MiXCR, one entry per CDR3 protein. Of about 190,000 distinct CDR3 sequences in the sample, roughly 18% were seen once. Specimen: PBMCs or a T cell subset sorted from them (not recorded which). Source of these receptors: an adult woman who had mild COVID-19 (a few samples of this study predate the infection). Cell type and time point are not known. CDR3s include the opening cysteine and the closing phenylalanine or tryptophan. The D gene is left open where the match is weak. A clone size is listed for some rows: how often the clone was seen (once, few, many), or a class if it is expanded.

v_gene	j_gene	len	abundance	d_gene	CDR3aa	CDR3nt
TRBV4-3	TRBJ2-1	16	many	TRBD2	CASSQDWRTSFNEQFF	TGCGCCAGCAGCCAAGATTGGCGGACTAGCTTCAATGAGCAGTTCTTC
TRBV7-2	TRBJ1-2	16	-	-	CASSHLESASGIGYTF	TGTGCCAGCAGCCACCTCGAGTCAGCCTCGGGGATTGGCTACACCTTC
TRBV4-1	TRBJ2-2	19	-	-	CASSQDNPWGLANTGELFF	TGCGCCAGCAGCCAAGATAACCCTTGGGGACTTGCGAACACCGGGGAGCTGTTTTTT
TRBV5-1	TRBJ2-5	13	-	-	CASSVGQEETQYF	TGCGCCAGCAGCGTGGGACAAGAAGAGACCCAGTACTTC
TRBV25-1	TRBJ2-2	15	few	-	CASSEYAGVTGELFF	TGTGCCAGCAGTGAATATGCAGGGGTCACCGGGGAGCTGTTTTTT
TRBV3-1	TRBJ2-2	16	few	TRBD2	CASSTGGAWNTGELFF	TGTGCCAGCAGCACCGGGGGGGCTTGGAACACCGGGGAGCTGTTTTTT
TRBV5-1	TRBJ2-3	17	few	TRBD2	CASSSAGGPHGTDTQYF	TGCGCCAGCAGCTCGGCGGGAGGGCCGCATGGCACAGATACGCAGTATTTT
TRBV7-2	TRBJ1-2	14	few	-	CASSLDGGVYGYTF	TGTGCCAGCAGCTTAGATGGGGGCGTCTATGGCTACACCTTC
TRBV7-9	TRBJ1-6	16	few	-	CASTSGVESFNSPLHF	TGTGCCAGCACCTCTGGAGTGGAGTCGTTTAATTCACCCCTCCACTTT
TRBV20-1	TRBJ2-7	13	few	TRBD1	CSAQTGISYEQYF	TGCAGTGCCCAGACAGGGATCTCCTACGAGCAGTACTTC